These T cell receptor beta chains were read from a single sample in a study of T cell repertoires in cytomegalovirus infection. MiXCR was run by TCRdb on the reads, yielding one entry per CDR3 protein. The sample carries roughly 230,000 distinct CDR3 sequences, about 5.9% recorded once. Sequenced input: PBMCs. The receptors were sampled from a human donor in good health (CMV status not recorded). Some clones in this sample may be carry-over from other donors' samples. CDR3s include the opening cysteine and the closing phenylalanine or tryptophan. Each record gives: clone size, CDR3 length, D gene, J gene, V gene, CDR3 protein, CDR3 DNA. A D gene is named only where the DNA matches it firmly. Size values are once, few and many counts, or a class for expanded clones, and some rows have none.

abundance: many
len: 14
d_gene: -
j_gene: TRBJ2-7
v_gene: TRBV2
CDR3aa: CASSAGRGGYEQYF
CDR3nt: TGTGCCAGCAGTGCGGGCAGGGGAGGATACGAGCAGTACTTC

abundance: many
len: 14
d_gene: -
j_gene: TRBJ2-7
v_gene: TRBV10-3
CDR3aa: CAIKEGTPPYEQYF
CDR3nt: TGTGCCATCAAGGAGGGGACGCCTCCCTACGAGCAGTACTTC

abundance: many
len: 15
d_gene: -
j_gene: TRBJ1-1
v_gene: TRBV7-6
CDR3aa: CASSLAGDLNTEAFF
CDR3nt: TGTGCCAGCAGCTTAGCGGGTGACCTGAACACTGAAGCTTTCTTT

abundance: many
len: 17
d_gene: TRBD1
j_gene: TRBJ1-3
v_gene: TRBV7-2
CDR3aa: CASSLVLPGQGAYTIYF
CDR3nt: TGTGCCAGCAGCTTAGTACTTCCGGGACAGGGAGCATACACCATATATTTT

abundance: many
len: 15
d_gene: TRBD2
j_gene: TRBJ2-7
v_gene: TRBV30
CDR3aa: CAWSAGRGVLYEQYF
CDR3nt: TGTGCCTGGAGTGCCGGACGGGGGGTCCTCTACGAGCAGTACTTC

abundance: many
len: 16
d_gene: -
j_gene: TRBJ1-2
v_gene: TRBV28
CDR3aa: CASSSKNRTQGYGYTF
CDR3nt: TGTGCCAGCAGTTCTAAAAACAGGACCCAAGGCTATGGCTACACCTTC

abundance: many
len: 12
d_gene: -
j_gene: TRBJ2-7
v_gene: TRBV28
CDR3aa: CASRPDSYEQYF
CDR3nt: TGTGCCAGCAGACCGGACAGTTACGAGCAGTACTTC

abundance: -
len: 16
d_gene: -
j_gene: TRBJ1-6
v_gene: TRBV20-1
CDR3aa: CSAPEGSSSYNSPLHF
CDR3nt: TGCAGTGCCCCCGAGGGCTCTAGCTCCTATAATTCACCCCTCCACTTT

abundance: many
len: 16
d_gene: TRBD2
j_gene: TRBJ2-2
v_gene: TRBV7-2
CDR3aa: CASSSRTSVATGELFF
CDR3nt: TGTGCCAGCAGCTCCCGGACTAGCGTGGCCACCGGGGAGCTGTTTTTT

abundance: many
len: 15
d_gene: -
j_gene: TRBJ2-2
v_gene: TRBV12-3/TRBV12-4
CDR3aa: CASSPTGVGTGELFF
CDR3nt: TGTGCCAGCAGCCCGACGGGAGTAGGGACCGGGGAGCTGTTTTTT

abundance: many
len: 18
d_gene: TRBD2
j_gene: TRBJ2-1
v_gene: TRBV7-3
CDR3aa: CASSPRGASGDGSNEQFF
CDR3nt: TGTGCCAGCAGCCCTCGCGGGGCTAGCGGGGATGGCTCCAATGAGCAGTTCTTC

abundance: few
len: 12
d_gene: TRBD1
j_gene: TRBJ1-6
v_gene: TRBV10-3
CDR3aa: CAIGTGDSPLHF
CDR3nt: TGTGCCATCGGAACAGGGGATTCACCCCTCCACTTT

abundance: many
len: 15
d_gene: -
j_gene: TRBJ2-6
v_gene: TRBV20-1
CDR3aa: CSAPGPLSGANVLTF
CDR3nt: TGCAGTGCCCCGGGACCTCTCTCTGGGGCCAACGTCCTGACTTTC

abundance: many
len: 14
d_gene: -
j_gene: TRBJ2-3
v_gene: TRBV15
CDR3aa: CATSHNDPPDTQYF
CDR3nt: TGTGCCACCAGCCACAACGACCCCCCGGATACGCAGTATTTT

abundance: many
len: 15
d_gene: -
j_gene: TRBJ1-3
v_gene: TRBV28
CDR3aa: CASSLSGSPGNTIYF
CDR3nt: TGTGCCAGCAGTTTGTCTGGGAGTCCTGGAAACACCATATATTTT

abundance: many
len: 12
d_gene: -
j_gene: TRBJ2-4
v_gene: TRBV12-5
CDR3aa: CASGPNPGDQYF
CDR3nt: TGTGCTAGTGGTCCTAACCCGGGTGATCAGTACTTC

abundance: many
len: 15
d_gene: -
j_gene: TRBJ1-2
v_gene: TRBV24-1
CDR3aa: CATSNGEGSNYGYTF
CDR3nt: TGTGCCACCAGCAACGGCGAGGGTTCCAACTATGGCTACACCTTC

abundance: -
len: 15
d_gene: -
j_gene: TRBJ1-3
v_gene: TRBV19
CDR3aa: CASSFLSGFGNTIYF
CDR3nt: TGTGCCAGTAGTTTCCTATCCGGGTTCGGAAACACCATATATTTT

abundance: many
len: 12
d_gene: -
j_gene: TRBJ1-2
v_gene: TRBV7-2
CDR3aa: CASRGSNYGYTF
CDR3nt: TGTGCCAGCCGCGGCAGCAACTATGGCTACACCTTC

abundance: many
len: 15
d_gene: TRBD1
j_gene: TRBJ2-3
v_gene: TRBV5-6
CDR3aa: CASSQGQGGTDTQYF
CDR3nt: TGTGCCAGCAGCCAGGGACAGGGAGGAACAGATACGCAGTATTTT

abundance: -
len: 13
d_gene: -
j_gene: TRBJ2-5
v_gene: TRBV28
CDR3aa: CASLSGNQETQYF
CDR3nt: TGTGCCAGCCTTAGCGGAAATCAAGAGACCCAGTACTTC

abundance: many
len: 13
d_gene: -
j_gene: TRBJ1-5
v_gene: TRBV29-1
CDR3aa: CSVAGDSNQPQHF
CDR3nt: TGCAGCGTTGCAGGGGATAGCAATCAGCCCCAGCATTTT

abundance: many
len: 21
d_gene: TRBD2
j_gene: TRBJ2-3
v_gene: TRBV11-2
CDR3aa: CASSLQVTGTSVSPGTDTQYF
CDR3nt: TGTGCCAGCAGCTTACAGGTCACCGGGACTAGCGTCTCTCCTGGCACAGATACGCAGTATTTT

abundance: many
len: 16
d_gene: -
j_gene: TRBJ1-4
v_gene: TRBV7-9
CDR3aa: CASSLAGAAPQEKLFF
CDR3nt: TGTGCCAGCAGCTTAGCTGGGGCAGCCCCTCAGGAAAAACTGTTTTTT

abundance: many
len: 14
d_gene: TRBD1
j_gene: TRBJ2-3
v_gene: TRBV7-2
CDR3aa: CASSRDREYDTQYF
CDR3nt: TGTGCCAGCAGTCGGGACAGGGAGTACGATACGCAGTATTTT

abundance: many
len: 15
d_gene: -
j_gene: TRBJ1-1
v_gene: TRBV11-2
CDR3aa: CASSFTDSVYTEAFF
CDR3nt: TGTGCCAGCAGCTTCACCGACAGCGTGTACACTGAAGCTTTCTTT

abundance: many
len: 13
d_gene: -
j_gene: TRBJ1-2
v_gene: TRBV5-5
CDR3aa: CASGGAQGYGYTF
CDR3nt: TGTGCCAGCGGGGGGGCGCAAGGCTATGGCTACACCTTC

abundance: -
len: 14
d_gene: TRBD2
j_gene: TRBJ2-5
v_gene: TRBV29-1
CDR3aa: CSVWSGRGGETQYF
CDR3nt: TGCAGCGTGTGGTCCGGGCGGGGGGGGGAGACCCAGTACTTC

abundance: many
len: 14
d_gene: -
j_gene: TRBJ2-7
v_gene: TRBV28
CDR3aa: CASSPPGASYEQYF
CDR3nt: TGTGCCAGCAGCCCCCCCGGGGCCTCCTACGAGCAGTACTTC

abundance: many
len: 15
d_gene: -
j_gene: TRBJ2-5
v_gene: TRBV5-6
CDR3aa: CASSLRLPREETQYF
CDR3nt: TGTGCCAGCAGCCTGCGCCTGCCGAGGGAGGAGACCCAGTACTTC

abundance: many
len: 17
d_gene: -
j_gene: TRBJ1-4
v_gene: TRBV6-5
CDR3aa: CASSPLRGGLTNEKLFF
CDR3nt: TGTGCCAGCAGTCCCCTTCGGGGGGGGTTGACTAATGAAAAACTGTTTTTT

abundance: -
len: 14
d_gene: -
j_gene: TRBJ1-5
v_gene: TRBV28
CDR3aa: CASRGILGNQPQHF
CDR3nt: TGTGCCAGCAGGGGGATCCTCGGCAATCAGCCCCAGCATTTT

abundance: many
len: 16
d_gene: -
j_gene: TRBJ2-7
v_gene: TRBV7-2
CDR3aa: CASSLVGAGRSYEQYF
CDR3nt: TGTGCCAGCAGCTTAGTTGGTGCGGGACGGAGCTACGAGCAGTACTTC

abundance: many
len: 16
d_gene: TRBD2
j_gene: TRBJ2-1
v_gene: TRBV5-1
CDR3aa: CASSPRLAGGRNEQFF
CDR3nt: TGCGCCAGCAGCCCGCGTCTAGCGGGGGGGCGGAATGAGCAGTTCTTC

abundance: many
len: 16
d_gene: TRBD2
j_gene: TRBJ2-7
v_gene: TRBV30
CDR3aa: CAWRAGLASPTYEQYF
CDR3nt: TGTGCCTGGAGAGCGGGACTAGCGTCTCCAACCTACGAGCAGTACTTC

abundance: many
len: 16
d_gene: -
j_gene: TRBJ1-1
v_gene: TRBV7-2
CDR3aa: CASTRRGGGGDTEAFF
CDR3nt: TGTGCCAGCACCCGAAGAGGAGGGGGGGGGGACACTGAAGCTTTCTTT

abundance: many
len: 12
d_gene: -
j_gene: TRBJ1-1
v_gene: TRBV6-5
CDR3aa: CASRDPGTEAFF
CDR3nt: TGTGCCAGCAGGGATCCCGGGACAGAAGCTTTCTTT

abundance: many
len: 17
d_gene: TRBD1
j_gene: TRBJ2-3
v_gene: TRBV7-9
CDR3aa: CASSTSPGTGYTDTQYF
CDR3nt: TGTGCCAGCAGCACAAGTCCCGGGACAGGATACACAGATACGCAGTATTTT

abundance: many
len: 16
d_gene: -
j_gene: TRBJ2-1
v_gene: TRBV3-1
CDR3aa: CASSQSFLSSYNEQFF
CDR3nt: TGTGCCAGCAGCCAGAGCTTCCTTAGCTCCTACAATGAGCAGTTCTTC

abundance: once
len: 13
d_gene: -
j_gene: TRBJ2-6
v_gene: TRBV29-1
CDR3aa: CSVGTSGANVLTF
CDR3nt: TGCAGCGTGGGGACCTCTGGGGCCAACGTCCTGACTTTC

abundance: -
len: 13
d_gene: TRBD1
j_gene: TRBJ2-1
v_gene: TRBV30
CDR3aa: CASPGQGYNEQFF
CDR3nt: TGTGCCTCCCCGGGACAGGGATACAATGAGCAGTTCTTC

abundance: many
len: 14
d_gene: -
j_gene: TRBJ1-1
v_gene: TRBV9
CDR3aa: CASSVASGGVEAFF
CDR3nt: TGTGCCAGCAGCGTAGCTTCCGGGGGGGTTGAAGCTTTCTTT

abundance: many
len: 15
d_gene: TRBD1
j_gene: TRBJ2-1
v_gene: TRBV11-3
CDR3aa: CASSYAGTGGNEQFF
CDR3nt: TGTGCCAGCAGCTATGCAGGGACAGGGGGCAATGAGCAGTTCTTC

abundance: many
len: 14
d_gene: -
j_gene: TRBJ2-3
v_gene: TRBV11-2
CDR3aa: CASSLIGGIDTQYF
CDR3nt: TGTGCCAGCAGCTTGATTGGAGGGATAGATACGCAGTATTTT

abundance: many
len: 15
d_gene: -
j_gene: TRBJ2-5
v_gene: TRBV20-1
CDR3aa: CSARDGELGEETQYF
CDR3nt: TGCAGTGCTAGAGATGGGGAGTTGGGGGAAGAGACCCAGTACTTC

abundance: many
len: 15
d_gene: -
j_gene: TRBJ1-2
v_gene: TRBV9
CDR3aa: CASSPGPTGGYGYTF
CDR3nt: TGTGCCAGCAGCCCAGGGCCTACGGGGGGGTATGGCTACACCTTC

abundance: many
len: 15
d_gene: TRBD2
j_gene: TRBJ2-2
v_gene: TRBV10-3
CDR3aa: CAISRLAGDTGELFF
CDR3nt: TGTGCCATCAGTCGACTAGCGGGGGACACCGGGGAGCTGTTTTTT

abundance: many
len: 14
d_gene: TRBD1
j_gene: TRBJ1-5
v_gene: TRBV2
CDR3aa: CASNDRVAAQPQHF
CDR3nt: TGTGCCAGCAACGACAGGGTGGCCGCCCAGCCCCAGCATTTT

abundance: few
len: 14
d_gene: -
j_gene: TRBJ2-2
v_gene: TRBV4-3
CDR3aa: CASSQDPYTGELFF
CDR3nt: TGCGCCAGCAGCCAAGATCCCTACACCGGGGAGCTGTTTTTT

abundance: many
len: 14
d_gene: -
j_gene: TRBJ1-5
v_gene: TRBV23-1
CDR3aa: CASHLGQSNQPQHF
CDR3nt: TGCGCCAGCCATTTGGGGCAGAGCAATCAGCCCCAGCATTTT

abundance: -
len: 12
d_gene: -
j_gene: TRBJ1-3
v_gene: TRBV2
CDR3aa: CASSSGRQDIYF
CDR3nt: TGTGCCAGCAGTTCCGGACGTCAGGACATATATTTT

abundance: many
len: 20
d_gene: -
j_gene: TRBJ2-2
v_gene: TRBV4-3
CDR3aa: CASSQYSGRTNLANTGELFF
CDR3nt: TGCGCCAGCAGCCAATATTCAGGGCGCACGAACCTCGCGAACACCGGGGAGCTGTTTTTT

abundance: many
len: 12
d_gene: -
j_gene: TRBJ2-5
v_gene: TRBV24-1
CDR3aa: CATSDPGQTQYF
CDR3nt: TGTGCCACCAGTGATCCCGGACAGACCCAGTACTTC

abundance: many
len: 14
d_gene: TRBD1
j_gene: TRBJ2-5
v_gene: TRBV7-2
CDR3aa: CASSFRDRAETQYF
CDR3nt: TGTGCCAGCAGCTTCCGGGACAGAGCGGAGACCCAGTACTTC

abundance: many
len: 13
d_gene: -
j_gene: TRBJ1-2
v_gene: TRBV7-2
CDR3aa: CASSRSTNYGYTF
CDR3nt: TGTGCCAGCAGCAGATCAACTAACTATGGCTACACCTTC

abundance: many
len: 15
d_gene: TRBD2
j_gene: TRBJ2-7
v_gene: TRBV6-2/TRBV6-3
CDR3aa: CASKRLAGDSYEQYF
CDR3nt: TGTGCCAGCAAAAGACTAGCGGGGGACTCCTACGAGCAGTACTTC

abundance: many
len: 14
d_gene: -
j_gene: TRBJ2-3
v_gene: TRBV29-1
CDR3aa: CSVEDGGATDTQYF
CDR3nt: TGCAGCGTTGAAGATGGGGGGGCCACAGATACGCAGTATTTT

abundance: many
len: 16
d_gene: -
j_gene: TRBJ2-1
v_gene: TRBV7-2
CDR3aa: CASSQRHGTLYNEQFF
CDR3nt: TGTGCCAGCAGCCAACGCCACGGTACCTTATACAATGAGCAGTTCTTC

abundance: many
len: 16
d_gene: TRBD1
j_gene: TRBJ2-2
v_gene: TRBV25-1
CDR3aa: CASSAGTGMNTGELFF
CDR3nt: TGTGCCAGCAGTGCCGGGACAGGGATGAACACCGGGGAGCTGTTTTTT

abundance: many
len: 14
d_gene: -
j_gene: TRBJ2-3
v_gene: TRBV20-1
CDR3aa: CSASSKRNTDTQYF
CDR3nt: TGCAGTGCTAGTAGTAAGCGGAATACAGATACGCAGTATTTT